Following are 6 T cell receptor beta chains from one sample sequenced in a study of vaccination effects on CD4 cells after COVID-19. Sequencing in the ViraFEST assay came after antigen-specific CD4+ T cells had been expanded with viral peptide pools, which were used to stimulate PBMC. Cells that had been cultured for less than eleven days were the source of isolated CD4+ T cells. This person caught SARS-CoV-2 sometime from March to December 2020, and PCR testing confirmed the infection. Clones were read by immunoSEQ multiplex PCR, and TCRdb kept only the in-frame ones, dropping some. The data contain about 45,000 clones, roughly 65% of them singletons. For these TCRs, the target antigens are not known. The sequencing used CD4+ T cells from PBMCs cultured with a peptide pool, collected before COVID-19 vaccination. The receptors come from a human donor who had a prior SARS-CoV-2 infection.

As DNA, the CDR3 is TGTGCCAGCAGCCAAAGACAGGGGGTTAGGGAGCAGTTCTTC. Translation gives CASSQRQGVREQFF. V usage is TRBV3-1 (or the pseudogene TRBV3-2) and J usage is TRBJ2-1, with TRBD1 matching 9 bases. Trimming took 2 bases from V and 10 from J; bases not matched to a gene: 6. The CDR3 runs to 14 residues. Germline V gives CDR1 LGHDT, CDR2 YNNKEL (reference sequence).

The chain couples TRBV24-1 to TRBJ2-1, with 13 bases that match TRBD2. The CDR3 contains 16 residues. V lost 4 bases to trimming and J lost 9 bases; unmatched junction nucleotides: 8. Germline V gene data show CDR1 as KGHDR and CDR2 as SFDVKD. The CDR3 region has the DNA TGTGCCACCAGTGAGCCTACTAGCGGGAGGGCCTTTGAGCAGTTCTTC. This translates into CATSEPTSGRAFEQFF.

This sequence joins TRBV7-9 and TRBJ2-2, with TRBD2 identical over 8 bases. Germline lookup yields CDR1 SEHNR and CDR2 FQNEAQ (reference sequence). Unmatched junction bases numbered 0, after V lost 0 bases and J lost 0 bases. The length of the CDR3 is 16 residues. The CDR3 is CASSLARGANTGELFF. CDR3 DNA sequence: TGTGCCAGCAGCTTAGCGCGGGGGGCGAACACCGGGGAGCTGTTTTTT.

V and J are TRBV6-5 and TRBJ2-7; D gene ambiguous. Germline V gives CDR1 MNHEY, CDR2 SVGAGI. The CDR3 sequence is 11 residues long. V gave up 6 bases and J gave up 4 bases, with 7 bases separating them. CDR3 nucleotides: TGTGCCAGCAGAGGGTGGTACGAGCAGTACTTC. Protein sequence: CASRGWYEQYF.

The count of this clone is one. V gene TRBV5-1 combines with J gene TRBJ2-5; D gene unclear. Trimming left V 4 bases short and J 3 bases short, with 16 bases between. Germline-derived CDR1 and CDR2 are SGHRS and YFSETQ. The CDR3 is made up of 15 amino acids. The CDR3 loop is CASSRGPTWEETQYF. CDR3 bases: TGCGCCAGCAGCCGAGGCCCTACCTGGGAAGAGACCCAGTACTTC.

The J gene is TRBJ2-5, the V gene TRBV1; the table calls TRBD2, which could not be checked here. TRBV1 is a known pseudogene. CDR3 size: 16 residues. The CDR3 coding sequence is TGCACCAGCAGCCAATTTATGTTTAGGGGGGGAGAGACCCAGTACTTC. Encoded protein: CTSSQFMFRGGETQYF.